The clone carrying this TCR beta chain was counted between two and nine times. Its target is unknown. These data belong to a study of response to subunit inactivated influenza vaccine. TCRdb called the RT-PCR reads again in MiXCR, with one record for every CDR3 protein. The sample lists 550,000 to 800,000 distinct CDR3 sequences, around a sixth occurring once. Study observations and caveats: Only a handful of new T cells, the authors suggested, are recruited with each seasonal influenza vaccination.

With 6 bases removed from V and 0 bases from J, the gap between germline ends came to 9 bases. The CDR3 has 13 amino acids. Germline V gene data show CDR1 as SQVTM and CDR2 as ANQGSEA. The rearrangement uses TRBV29-1 and TRBJ2-4, with D perhaps given as TRBD1 or TRBD2 (5 bases each). The specimen was PBMCs from blood, collected roughly 12 days after vaccination. The TCR originated in a man aged 50 or older who received an inactivated influenza vaccine. CDR3 bases: TGCAGCGTGGGGACCCTAGCCAAAAACATTCAGTACTTC. Translating gives CSVGTLAKNIQYF.